This T cell receptor (beta chain) stems from a study of blood T cells in healthy people across ages. Study results and limitations: Higher diversity and more naive CD4+ cells were features of long-lived donors, compared to aged donors. Possibly, changes in expanded clonotypes were confounded because donor CMV status was unknown.

This clonotype was seen a few times. Its cognate antigen is unknown. One junction end disagrees with the germline gene, perhaps due to a read error. The CDR3 contains 14 residues. Germline loops: CDR1 SEHNR, CDR2 FQNEAQ (reference sequence). Isolation recovered at least 6 million PBMCs from every sample. The authors ran a second PCR of 7 to 11 cycles using a sample-barcoded 5' primer and a J-beta primer mix. Via MiXCR, TCRdb re-called the 5' RACE reads, giving one row per CDR3 protein. The data contain 550,000 to 650,000 distinct CDR3 sequences, less than 35% of them singletons. The gene calls are TRBV7-9 and TRBJ2-5, with 8 positions matching TRBD1. Material: blood. The receptor was derived from a woman older than 75 in good health. The CDR3 is CASSSSGGGEAQYF. Written as DNA, the CDR3 is TGTGCCAGCAGCTCGTCAGGGGGCGGAGAGGCCCAGTACTTC.